These 20 T cell receptor beta chains were sequenced from one sample in a study of T cell repertoires in cytomegalovirus infection. MiXCR, run by TCRdb on the reads, gives a single entry per CDR3 protein. The sample comprises more than 400,000 distinct CDR3 sequences, more than 20% of which are singletons, and under 15% rests with the top ten. Sample: PBMCs. The receptors come from a human donor in good health (CMV status not recorded). Some clones in this sample may be carry-over from other donors' samples.

This clonotype was observed at least ten times. This chain uses TRBV7-2 with TRBJ1-1; perhaps TRBD1 as D (6 bases). This CDR3 spans 15 amino acids. The germline V gene encodes CDR1 SGHTA and CDR2 FQGNSA. V shed 1 base and J shed 3 bases, with 12 bases lying between them. CDR3 sequence (DNA): TGTGCCAGCAGCTTAGAGCGGGGGGCCTACACTGAAGCTTTCTTT. Encoded protein: CASSLERGAYTEAFF.

Note on this clonotype: A much larger clone differs from this one at a single base, so this may be a read error. The genes are TRBV7-6 and TRBJ1-6; tentative D call: TRBD1 (5 bases). Germline V gene lookup returns CDR1 SGHVS and CDR2 FNYEAQ. This CDR3 spans 14 amino acids. CDR3 amino acids: CASNLDQGGSPLHF. The CDR3 DNA sequence: TGTGCCAGCAACTTAGACCAGGGCGGCTCACCCCTCCACTTT.

This clonotype has only a few counts. The chain uses TRBV10-3 and TRBJ2-1; 7 nucleotides agree with TRBD2. The CDR3 consists of 14 residues. Germline loops: CDR1 ENHRY, CDR2 SYGVKD. J gave up 5 bases and V 5 bases, and 6 bases lay outside the gene matches. DNA for the CDR3: TGTGCCATCAGTTCACTAGCGAAACACAATGAGCAGTTCTTC. Protein: CAISSLAKHNEQFF.

This clonotype appeared a few times. The chain is built from TRBV20-1 and TRBJ2-6; no firm D call. V gave up 6 bases and J gave up 0 bases, with 9 bases separating them. Germline lookup yields CDR1 DFQATT and CDR2 SNEGSKA (reference sequence). The CDR3 loop spans 14 amino acids. The CDR3 DNA reads TGCAGTGCCGAAGAGAGCTCTGGGGCCAACGTCCTGACTTTC. Translation gives CSAEESSGANVLTF.

This clonotype occurred many times. The chain carries TRBV2 and TRBJ1-1, with D unresolved. The CDR3 loop spans 14 amino acids. The germline gives CDR1 SNHLY, CDR2 FYNNEI. Trimming cost V 3 bases and J 0 bases, with 8 bases left between them. This CDR3 reads CASSDEVMNTEAFF. The CDR3 DNA follows: TGTGCCAGCAGTGATGAAGTTATGAACACTGAAGCTTTCTTT.

V gene TRBV20-1 combines with J gene TRBJ1-6; 8 bases align to TRBD1. V dropped 0 bases and J dropped 13; count of bases not matched to a gene: 17. The V gene's germline CDR1 is DFQATT and CDR2 SNEGSKA (reference sequence). The CDR3 has 17 amino acids. The CDR3 DNA follows: TGCAGTGCTAGAGACCCCAGACACTCAGGGGGCGCGTCGCCCCTCCACTTT. This gives the protein CSARDPRHSGGASPLHF.

The rearrangement uses TRBV6-5 and TRBJ1-3; D call uncertain. Looked up from germline, CDR1 is MNHEY and CDR2 is SVGAGI. V was cut by 2 bases and J by 0 bases, with 8 bases left in between. There are 15 residues in the CDR3. In DNA form, the CDR3 reads TGTGCCAGCAGTTACGCGGGGTCCTCTGGAAACACCATATATTTT. Encoded protein: CASSYAGSSGNTIYF.

The chain uses TRBV6-2 or TRBV6-3 and TRBJ2-7; D is uncertain. CDR3 length: 14 amino acids. V lost 0 bases to trimming and J lost 3 bases, with 9 bases between them. Germline lookup yields CDR1 MNHEY and CDR2 SVGEGT. The CDR3 region is CASSYSSVNYEQYF. The CDR3 coding sequence is TGTGCCAGCAGTTACTCGAGCGTGAACTACGAGCAGTACTTC.

This clonotype was recorded only once. V is TRBV5-1 and J is TRBJ2-2; weak D call: TRBD2 (5 bases). V dropped 4 bases and J dropped 6 bases, with 13 bases sitting between them. CDR3 size: 14 residues. Germline lookup yields CDR1 SGHRS and CDR2 YFSETQ. In nucleotides, the CDR3 is TGCGCCAGCAGCGGCCGGGATCTTGCCGGGGAGCTGTTTTTT. This gives the protein CASSGRDLAGELFF.

The CDR3 region is CASSLLTADNTEAFF. The CDR3, as DNA: TGTGCCAGCAGCTTGCTGACAGCGGATAACACTGAAGCTTTCTTT. The rearrangement uses TRBV7-6 and TRBJ1-1; possible D gene TRBD1, 5 bases. The V and J ends lost 3 bases and 2 bases respectively, with 13 bases between them. The CDR3 has 15 residues. In germline, CDR1 is SGHVS, CDR2 FNYEAQ.

Only a few counts were recorded for this clonotype. The CDR3 is CASSIRRGTEAFF. The CDR3 nucleotides read TGTGCCAGTAGTATCCGCAGGGGGACTGAAGCTTTCTTT. This chain uses TRBV19 with TRBJ1-1; 7 nucleotides agree with TRBD1. The CDR3 sequence is 13 residues long. Germline assignment: CDR1 LNHDA and CDR2 SQIVND (reference sequence). After removal of 3 bases from V and 5 bases from J, the junction contained 3 bases not matched to a gene.

This chain links TRBV6-4 with TRBJ2-3, with a weak D call TRBD2 (6 bases). This CDR3 contains 14 residues. Germline CDR1 is MRHNA and CDR2 is SNTAGT. Trimming cost V 4 bases and J 2 bases, with 10 bases left between them. The CDR3 loop is CASSALASTDTQYF. The CDR3, as DNA: TGTGCCAGCAGTGCACTAGCATCCACAGATACGCAGTATTTT.

This chain uses TRBV6-5 with TRBJ2-1, with TRBD2 matching over 13 bases. Germline-derived CDR1 and CDR2 are MNHEY and SVGAGI. V lost 10 bases and J lost 5; bases outside the gene matches: 8. The CDR3 loop spans 15 amino acids. The CDR3 nucleotides read TGTGCCACCACCGCGGGACTAGCGGGACACAATGAGCAGTTCTTC. Translation: CATTAGLAGHNEQFF.

In this sample, this clonotype turned up a few times. This chain uses TRBV18 with TRBJ2-7; D is possibly TRBD1 or TRBD2 (5 bases each). Trimming removed 4 bases at V and 3 bases at J, with 10 bases between. The CDR3 loop spans 13 amino acids. Germline assignment: CDR1 KGHSH and CDR2 LQKENI. The CDR3 loop is CASSRGIVYEQYF. The CDR3 coding sequence is TGTGCCAGCTCACGGGGGATTGTCTACGAGCAGTACTTC.

The chain recombines TRBV19 with TRBJ1-1; D may be TRBD1 (6 bases). Trimming stripped 8 bases from V and 10 bases from J, with 23 bases between. The CDR3 spans 14 residues. The germline V gene has CDR1 LNHDA and CDR2 SQIVND (reference sequence). The CDR3 coding sequence is TGTGCCAGTTCAGGGGCGGGCGGAGTAGCGGGAGCTTTCTTT. It is translated as CASSGAGGVAGAFF.

This chain uses TRBV6-1 with TRBJ2-3; D unresolved. The CDR3 spans 15 residues. Between the trimmed V and J ends, which lost 4 bases and 6 bases, there was a span of 17 bases. The germline V gene has CDR1 MNHNS and CDR2 SASEGT. CDR3 in DNA: TGTGCCAGCAGTGTGGAGCGTATGACCAGTGATACGCAGTATTTT. This gives the protein CASSVERMTSDTQYF.

On this clonotype itself: The junction does not match germline at one end; this may be a read error. The chain joins TRBV7-2 to TRBJ1-2; unclear D gene. This CDR3 has 12 residues. CDR1 and CDR2 (germline): SGHTA, FQGNSA. The CDR3 DNA is TGTGCCAGCAGCTTAGATTGGGATGGCGACACCTTC. This encodes CASSLDWDGDTF.

The chain combines TRBV6-6 with TRBJ2-3; 16 positions match TRBD2. V was clipped by 7 bases and J by 14 bases; unmatched bases: 9. CDR1 is MNHNY, CDR2 SVGAGI, per germline (reference sequence). The CDR3 length is 14 residues. The CDR3 reads CASKGTSGRAATYF. As DNA, the CDR3 is TGTGCCAGCAAGGGGACTAGCGGGAGGGCCGCAACGTATTTT.

The chain couples TRBV7-2 to TRBJ1-2, with a possible D match to TRBD1 (5 bases). The V gene lost 6 bases and the J gene lost 7 bases, with 12 bases spanning the gap. The CDR3 extends over 12 amino acids. The germline gives CDR1 SGHTA, CDR2 FQGNSA. CDR3: CASSPGGGGYTF. CDR3 coding DNA: TGTGCCAGCAGTCCCGGGGGGGGTGGCTACACCTTC.

This clonotype was seen ten or more times. The rearrangement links TRBV7-8 to TRBJ2-1; 7 bases agree with TRBD2. J gave up 1 base and V 5 bases, and 14 bases lay outside the gene matches. The CDR3 sequence is 18 residues long. Per the germline V gene, CDR1 is SGHVS and CDR2 is FQNEAQ. CDR3 sequence (DNA): TGTGCCAGCAGCCAACCGCGGGGGAGGGCATTATCCTACAATGAGCAGTTCTTC. Protein product: CASSQPRGRALSYNEQFF.